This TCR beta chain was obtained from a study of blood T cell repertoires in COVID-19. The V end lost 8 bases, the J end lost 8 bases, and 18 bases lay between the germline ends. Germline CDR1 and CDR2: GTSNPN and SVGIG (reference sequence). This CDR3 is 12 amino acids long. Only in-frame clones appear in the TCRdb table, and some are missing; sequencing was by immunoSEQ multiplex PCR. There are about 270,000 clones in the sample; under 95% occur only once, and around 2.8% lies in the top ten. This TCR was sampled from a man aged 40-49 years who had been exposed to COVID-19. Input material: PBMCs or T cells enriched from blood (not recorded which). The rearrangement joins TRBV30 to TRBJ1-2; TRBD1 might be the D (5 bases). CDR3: CAGLSGIGGYTF. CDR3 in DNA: TGTGCCGGGCTATCAGGGATCGGAGGCTACACCTTC.